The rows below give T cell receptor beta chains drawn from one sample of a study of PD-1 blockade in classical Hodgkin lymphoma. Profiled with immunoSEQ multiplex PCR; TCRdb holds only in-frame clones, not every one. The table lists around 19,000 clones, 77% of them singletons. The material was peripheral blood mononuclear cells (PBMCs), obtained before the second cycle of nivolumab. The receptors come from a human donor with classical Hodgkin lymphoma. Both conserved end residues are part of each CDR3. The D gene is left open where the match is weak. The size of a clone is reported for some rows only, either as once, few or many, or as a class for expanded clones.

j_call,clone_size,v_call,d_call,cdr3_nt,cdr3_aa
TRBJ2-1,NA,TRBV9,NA,TGTGCCAGCAGCCCCTTGGACAGACTTGACAATGAGCAGTTCTTC,CASSPLDRLDNEQFF
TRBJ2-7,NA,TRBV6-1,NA,TGTGCCAGCAGTTCGGCGCACGAGCAGTACTTC,CASSSAHEQYF
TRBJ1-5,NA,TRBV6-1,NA,TGTGCCAGCAGCCCCAGGAGCACCAATCAGCCCCAGCATTTT,CASSPRSTNQPQHF
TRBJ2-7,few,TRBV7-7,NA,TGTGCCAGCAGCGCGGACGGTTACGAGCAGTACTTC,CASSADGYEQYF
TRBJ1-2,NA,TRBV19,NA,TGTGCCAGTTCCTCCTGGGGCTATGGCTACACCTTC,CASSSWGYGYTF
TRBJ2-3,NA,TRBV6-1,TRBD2,TGTGCCAGCAGTGTGACTAGCGGGGTCCGCACAGATACGCAGTATTTT,CASSVTSGVRTDTQYF
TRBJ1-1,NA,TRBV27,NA,TGTGCCAGCAGGCAATGGGGGGAAGGGACTGAAGCTTTCTTT,CASRQWGEGTEAFF
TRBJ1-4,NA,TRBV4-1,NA,TGCGCCAGCAGCCAAGAAATCCAGGCTAATGAAAAACTGTTTTTT,CASSQEIQANEKLFF
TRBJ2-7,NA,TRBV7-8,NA,TGTGCCAGCAGCTCGACGGCAAGCTCCTACGAGCAGTACTTC,CASSSTASSYEQYF
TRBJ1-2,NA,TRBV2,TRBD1,TGTGCCAGCAGTGAAGCCAGGGGGGACTATGGCTACACCTTC,CASSEARGDYGYTF
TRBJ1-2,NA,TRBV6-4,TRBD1,TGTGCCAGCAGTGGCGGGACAGCTCCCGATGGCTACACCTTC,CASSGGTAPDGYTF
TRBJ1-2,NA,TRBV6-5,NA,TGTGCCAGCAGTTACTCGGACACGACTAACTATGGCTACACCTTC,CASSYSDTTNYGYTF
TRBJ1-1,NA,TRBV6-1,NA,TGTGCCAGCAGTGAAGATGATCACGGGGGAGCTTTCTTT,CASSEDDHGGAFF
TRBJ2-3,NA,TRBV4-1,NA,TGCGCCAGCAGCCAAGGATACAGGCTAGGAGATACGCAGTATTTT,CASSQGYRLGDTQYF